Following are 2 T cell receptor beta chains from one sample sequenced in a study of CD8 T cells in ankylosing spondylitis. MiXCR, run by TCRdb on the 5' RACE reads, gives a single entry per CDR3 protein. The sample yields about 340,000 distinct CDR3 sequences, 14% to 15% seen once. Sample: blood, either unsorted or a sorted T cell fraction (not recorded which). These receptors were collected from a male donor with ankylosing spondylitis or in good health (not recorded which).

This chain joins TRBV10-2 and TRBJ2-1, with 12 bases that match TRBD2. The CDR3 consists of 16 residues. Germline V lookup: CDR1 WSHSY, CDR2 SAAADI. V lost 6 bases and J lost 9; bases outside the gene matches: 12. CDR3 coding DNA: TGCGCCAGCAGCTACAGAACTAGCGGGAGGAGAGGTGAGCAGTTCTTC. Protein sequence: CASSYRTSGRRGEQFF.

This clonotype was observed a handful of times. The CDR3: CASSQERGRNEQYF. In DNA, the CDR3 is TGTGCCAGCAGCCAAGAAAGGGGGCGAAACGAGCAGTACTTC. The rearrangement joins TRBV3-1 to TRBJ2-7; 7 bases map to TRBD1. The CDR3 is 14 residues long. Germline trimming cut 0 bases from V and 5 bases from J; bases unmatched to any gene: 4. CDR1 is LGHDT and CDR2 is YNNKEL in the germline V gene (reference sequence).